The clone carrying this T cell receptor beta chain was observed once. What it binds is not known. The sample belongs to a study of cytomegalovirus exposure and HLA in healthy donors. Study-wide findings and caveats: The study flagged around 160 TCR beta chains as cytomegalovirus-associated.

In the PCR, 60 Vbeta and 13 Jbeta primers were used. Only in-frame clones appear in the TCRdb table, and some are missing; sequencing was by immunoSEQ multiplex PCR. The sample shows some 190,000 clones, 76% of them seen only once. The V end was cut by 5 bases, the J end by 5 bases, with 12 bases between. This CDR3 comprises 13 residues. Germline CDR1 reads SGHAT; CDR2 reads FQNNGV. The TCR originated in a man between 18 and 29 years old in good health and CMV-seronegative. The rearrangement joins TRBV11-2 to TRBJ2-5; the D is unclear. The sequencing sample was made of PBMCs. CDR3 in amino acids: CASSPVMRETQYF. In DNA form, the CDR3 reads TGTGCCAGCAGCCCCGTTATGCGGGAGACCCAGTACTTC.